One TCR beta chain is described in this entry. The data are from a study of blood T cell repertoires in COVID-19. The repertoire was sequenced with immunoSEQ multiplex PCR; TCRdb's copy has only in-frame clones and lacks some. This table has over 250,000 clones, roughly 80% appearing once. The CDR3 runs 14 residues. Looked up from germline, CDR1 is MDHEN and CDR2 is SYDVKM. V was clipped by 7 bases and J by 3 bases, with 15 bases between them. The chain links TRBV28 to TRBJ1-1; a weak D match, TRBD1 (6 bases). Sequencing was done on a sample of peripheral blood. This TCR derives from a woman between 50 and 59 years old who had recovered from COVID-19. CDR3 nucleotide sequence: TGTGCCAGCACCACAGGGAATAGACACACTGAAGCTTTCTTT. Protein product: CASTTGNRHTEAFF.